The table lists the clone carrying this T cell receptor (beta chain) with a count of one. The junction shows a germline mismatch at one end, possibly a read error. The sample is drawn from a study of tumor and adjacent non-tumor tissue in lung cancer. The template was RNA from unsorted bulk tissue. CDR3 length equals 16 residues. Germline assignment: CDR1 SGHNT and CDR2 YYREEE (reference sequence). TCRbeta libraries were built with three rounds of nested PCR, modified from ARM-PCR. From the multiplex PCR reads, TCRdb called clonotypes with MiXCR, one entry per CDR3 protein. The sample carries about 120,000 distinct CDR3 sequences, 75% to 90% recorded once.

This chain links TRBV5-4 with TRBJ2-4; maybe TRBD2 (5 bases). Sample: lung tumor tissue. The origin of this receptor is a man between 65 and 79 years old with non-small cell lung cancer. CDR3 in amino acids: CASSFSGDLAKNIQYF. Written as DNA, the CDR3 is TGTGCCAGCAGCTTCTCAGGAGATCTAGCCAAAAACATTCAGTACTTT.